Shown below are 10 T cell receptor beta chains from a single sample sequenced in a study of T cells in Graves' hyperthyroidism and ophthalmopathy. Researchers took RNA transcripts and amplified the TCR beta CDR3 regions from them. The HTBI primer set served for first-round RT-PCR of the TCR CDR3. A single record per CDR3 protein comes from TCRdb applying MiXCR to the multiplex PCR reads. The table records 96,000 or so distinct CDR3 sequences, around 50% of them present only once. The sample consisted of blood. Source of these receptors: a woman in her thirties or forties with Graves' hyperthyroidism.

This clonotype was counted at least ten times. The rearrangement joins TRBV5-6 to TRBJ1-4, with D perhaps TRBD1 (5 bases). Between the trimmed V and J ends, which lost 2 bases and 5 bases, there was a span of 16 bases. CDR3 length equals 16 residues. Germline-derived CDR1 and CDR2 are SGHDT and YYEEEE. This CDR3 reads CASSFGLGDPNEKLFF. CDR3 nucleotide sequence: TGTGCCAGCAGCTTTGGTTTAGGGGACCCAAATGAAAAACTGTTTTTT.

The chain links TRBV7-2 to TRBJ1-1, with TRBD1 matching over 9 bases. The CDR3 sequence is 15 residues long. V lost 5 bases to trimming and J lost 4 bases; unmatched junction nucleotides: 8. Germline values: CDR1 SGHTA, CDR2 FQGNSA. CDR3 bases: TGTGCCAGCAGCCAGAGCGGGACAGGGTTCACTGAAGCTTTCTTT. Translation gives CASSQSGTGFTEAFF.

This clonotype was found many times. CDR3: CASSFSKKGEQYF. Here the CDR3 DNA reads TGTGCCAGCAGCTTTAGTAAGAAGGGTGAGCAGTACTTC. The chain joins TRBV7-2 to TRBJ2-7; the D is unclear. Germline V CDR1 and CDR2: SGHTA, FQGNSA. The CDR3 consists of 13 residues. The V end was cut by 3 bases, the J end by 7 bases, with 13 bases between.

This rearrangement joins TRBV11-1 to TRBJ1-2; 7 bases map to TRBD1. Germline V gives CDR1 SGHAT, CDR2 FQDESV (reference sequence). The CDR3 has 14 amino acids. Germline trimming cut 5 bases from V and 4 bases from J; bases unmatched to any gene: 7. The DNA for the CDR3 is TGTGCCAGCAGCCCAGACAGGGACGGCTATGGCTACACCTTC. Translation gives CASSPDRDGYGYTF. The full variable domain, its missing parts supplied by reference TRBV11-1 and TRBJ1-2, is EAEVAQSPRYKITEKSQAVAFWCDPISGHATLYWYRQILGQGPELLVQFQDESVVDDSQLPKDRFSAERLKGVDSTLKIQPAELGDSAMYLCASSPDRDGYGYTFGSGTRLTVV.

The chain employs TRBV29-1 and TRBJ1-1; 7 bases line up with TRBD1. Germline trimming cut 2 bases from V and 1 base from J; bases unmatched to any gene: 1. The CDR3 consists of 13 residues. Per germline, CDR1 SQVTM and CDR2 ANQGSEA. CDR3 residues: CSVERDRNTEAFF. In DNA form, the CDR3 reads TGCAGCGTTGAACGGGACAGGAACACTGAAGCTTTCTTT.

Note on this clonotype: A read error is possible here, since a much larger clone lies one base away. V usage is TRBV2 and J usage is TRBJ2-2; possible D gene TRBD2, 5 bases. Germline V gene data show CDR1 as SNHLY and CDR2 as FYNNEI. The CDR3 loop spans 15 amino acids. The chain's CDR3 is CASSKAAVVTGEPFF. CDR3 DNA: TGTGCCAGCAGTAAAGCAGCAGTAGTCACCGGGGAGCCGTTTTTT.

The chain carries TRBV5-6 and TRBJ1-6, with TRBD1 identical over 7 bases. V dropped 1 base and J dropped 8; count of bases not matched to a gene: 3. This CDR3 comprises 14 residues. Germline assignment: CDR1 SGHDT and CDR2 YYEEEE. As DNA, the CDR3 is TGTGCCAGCAGCTTGTCCAGGGGGTATTCACCCCTCCACTTT. Translated, it gives CASSLSRGYSPLHF.

Concerning this clonotype: With a much larger clone just one base away, this may be a read error. The chain is built from TRBV29-1 and TRBJ1-1, with TRBD1 matching over 8 bases. CDR1 SQVTM and CDR2 ANQGSEA come from the germline V gene. CDR3 length: 13 residues. CDR3 nucleotide sequence: TGCAGCTATGGACAGGGATCCAACACTGAAGCTCTCTTT. Translated: CSYGQGSNTEALF.

This clonotype showed up many times. The rearrangement links TRBV5-1 to TRBJ2-3, with 10 nucleotides matching TRBD2. CDR3 length equals 15 residues. Losses at the gene ends were 1 base for V and 4 bases for J; bases not matched to a gene: 3. Looked up from germline, CDR1 is SGHRS and CDR2 is YFSETQ. CDR3 amino acids: CASSLRSGRADTQYF. The CDR3 DNA reads as TGCGCCAGCAGCTTGAGGAGCGGGAGGGCAGATACGCAGTATTTT.

This clonotype was counted many times. The J gene is TRBJ2-2, the V gene TRBV9; D gene ambiguous. V dropped 2 bases and J dropped 7 bases, with 3 bases sitting between them. In germline, CDR1 is SGDLS, CDR2 YYNGEE. The CDR3 loop spans 11 amino acids. CDR3 coding DNA: TGTGCCAGCAGCGTGAACGGGGAGCTGTTTTTT. It yields the protein CASSVNGELFF. Full variable domain (remainder filled in from reference TRBV9 and TRBJ2-2): DSGVTQTPKHLITATGQRVTLRCSPRSGDLSVYWYQQSLDQGLQFLIQYYNGEERAKGNILERFSAQQFPDLHSELNLSSLELGDSALYFCASSVNGELFFGEGSRLTVL.